The text below deals with one T cell receptor (beta chain). Its antigen is undetermined. The sample has other DNA sequences that encode this CDR3 too. Profiled with immunoSEQ multiplex PCR; TCRdb holds only in-frame clones, not every one. The data show 55,000 to 75,000 clones, 86% seen once. The sample is drawn from a study of pediatric ulcerative colitis. Background on the study: Several patients showed pancolitis and two showed left-sided colitis.

Trimming left V 1 base short and J 2 bases short, with 8 bases between. This CDR3 contains 14 residues. Germline CDR1 SEHNR, CDR2 FQNEAQ (reference sequence). Study results and caveats: Acute severe colitis showed lower rectal diversity from clonal expansions. Ulcerative colitis patients shared more blood-rectal clones than controls.

The diagnostic colonoscopy in ulcerative colitis patients preceded any immunosuppressive treatment. The chain uses TRBV7-9 and TRBJ1-1, with no clear D. The sequencing input was blood. This clonotype was obtained from a boy aged 5-17 years with severe ulcerative colitis. Here the CDR3 reads CASSLGGGNTEAFF. The CDR3 DNA is TGTGCCAGCAGCTTAGGTGGTGGTAACACTGAAGCTTTCTTT.